Sequencing of this T cell receptor (beta chain) was carried out in a study of blood T cell repertoires in COVID-19. As for the study in general: Material from acute and convalescent COVID-19 was sourced from the United States, Italy and Spain. The cDNA or gDNA used as material had been derived from T cells, B-cell-depleted T cells, or PBMCs.

Repertoires were generated with immunoSEQ multiplex PCR, while TCRdb's copy carries only in-frame clones and drops some. In the table there are approximately 210,000 clones, about four fifths of which are singletons. After removal of 5 bases from V and 3 bases from J, the junction contained 13 bases not matched to a gene. Germline V gives CDR1 SGHVS, CDR2 FQNEAQ. The length of the CDR3 is 16 residues. Sequencing used peripheral blood. This rearrangement joins TRBV7-8 to TRBJ2-7, with 7 bases matching TRBD2. The TCR comes from a woman in her 40s with acute or convalescent COVID-19. The CDR3 sequence is CASSQFGRTSVYEQYF. CDR3 bases: TGTGCCAGCAGCCAATTTGGGCGTACTAGCGTCTACGAGCAGTACTTC.